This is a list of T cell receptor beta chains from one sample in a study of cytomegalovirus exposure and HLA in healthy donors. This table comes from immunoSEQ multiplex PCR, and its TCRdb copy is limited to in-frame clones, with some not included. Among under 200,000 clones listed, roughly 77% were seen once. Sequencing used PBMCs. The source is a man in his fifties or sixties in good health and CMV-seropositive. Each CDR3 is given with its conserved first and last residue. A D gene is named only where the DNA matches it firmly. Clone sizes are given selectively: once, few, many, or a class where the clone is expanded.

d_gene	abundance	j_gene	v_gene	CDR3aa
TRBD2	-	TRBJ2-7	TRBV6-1	CARGGRTYEQYF
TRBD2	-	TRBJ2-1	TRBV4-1	CASSQDNLGLAGGKQFF
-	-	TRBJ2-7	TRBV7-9	CASSHLQGYSYEQYF
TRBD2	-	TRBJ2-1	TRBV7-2	CASSSGTSGTYNEQFF
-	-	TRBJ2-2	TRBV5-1	CASSFRGAANTGELFF
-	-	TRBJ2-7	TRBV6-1	CASSEAVFRGTYEQYF
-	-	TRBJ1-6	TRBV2	CASSDGRRPLHF
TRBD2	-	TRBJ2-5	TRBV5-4	CASSLALSGLGLETQYF
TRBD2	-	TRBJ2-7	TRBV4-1	CASSRGLAGSYEQYF
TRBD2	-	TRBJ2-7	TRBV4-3	CASSQDKSGGLYEQYF
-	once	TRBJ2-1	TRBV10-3	CAMGPGYNEQFF
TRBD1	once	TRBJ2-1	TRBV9	CASSVGAFGQGGVEQFF
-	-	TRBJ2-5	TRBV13	CASSNRLRRGAETQYF
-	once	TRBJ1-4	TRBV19	CASSRVRVDEKLFF
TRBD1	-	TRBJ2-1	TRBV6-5	CASSYSGDSYNEQFF
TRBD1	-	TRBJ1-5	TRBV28	CASSFLSGTGRHF
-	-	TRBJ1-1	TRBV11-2	CASSHLQGQGNTEAFF
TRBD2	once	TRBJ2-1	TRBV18	CASSPGRGLAHNEQFF
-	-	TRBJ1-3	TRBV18	CASSPTSISDISGNTIYF
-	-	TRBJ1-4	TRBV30	CAWSVRGRGSTNEKLFF
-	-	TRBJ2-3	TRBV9	CASSRSDSADTQYF
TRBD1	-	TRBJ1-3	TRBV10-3	CATQGTGESMNSGNTIYF
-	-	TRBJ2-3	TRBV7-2	CASSLFPGVGGTDTQYF
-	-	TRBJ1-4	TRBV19	CASCTDGATNEKLFF
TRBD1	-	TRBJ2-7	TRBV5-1	CASSAEGQGIDEQYF
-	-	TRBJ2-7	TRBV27	CASSLYPARGFYEQYF
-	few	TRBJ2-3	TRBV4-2	CASSPTRKGTDTQYF
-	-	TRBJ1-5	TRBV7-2	CASSLVAGGNQPQHF
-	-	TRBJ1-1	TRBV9	CASSASNRNTEAFF
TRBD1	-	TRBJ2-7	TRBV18	CASSSGQFYEQYF
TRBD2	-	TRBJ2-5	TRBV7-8	CASSVGTRETQYF
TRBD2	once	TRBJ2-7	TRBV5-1	CASSSRRGASYEQYF
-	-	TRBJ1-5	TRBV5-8	CASSPGPSRQPQHF
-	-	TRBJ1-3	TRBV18	CASSPGTGDSGNTIYF
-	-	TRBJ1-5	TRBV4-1	CASSQDNFSNQPQHF
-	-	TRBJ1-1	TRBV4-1	CASSQDSGKVRPEAFF
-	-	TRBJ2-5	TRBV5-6	CASSFRVAEGGETQYF
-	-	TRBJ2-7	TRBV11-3	CASSLRGSSSYEQYF
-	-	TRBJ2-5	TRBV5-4	CASSPQVKETQYF
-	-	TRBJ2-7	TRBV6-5	CASRGLGGRPYEQYF
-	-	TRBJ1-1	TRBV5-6	CASSLGHFRNTEAFF
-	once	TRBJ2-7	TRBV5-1	CASSTLSPGMGTYEQYF
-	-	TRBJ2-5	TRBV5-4	CASSFTGLETQYF
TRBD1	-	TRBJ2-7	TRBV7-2	CASSLATGDSYEQYF
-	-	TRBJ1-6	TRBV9	CASSVGHGPNSPLHF
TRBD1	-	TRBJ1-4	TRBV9	CASSVLTGTNEKLFF
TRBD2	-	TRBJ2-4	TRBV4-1	CASSQDGLAGGLDIQYF
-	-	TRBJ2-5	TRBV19	CASSPRAGETQYF
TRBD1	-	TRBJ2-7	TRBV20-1	CSARDKTGSYF
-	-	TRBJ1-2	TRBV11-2	CASSTAGLRGHGYTF
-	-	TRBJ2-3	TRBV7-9	CASSPGGGSTDTQYF
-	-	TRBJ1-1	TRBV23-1	CASSQYSRKLNTEAFF
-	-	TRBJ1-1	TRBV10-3	CAVLGAGPSAEAFF
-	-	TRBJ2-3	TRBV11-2	CASSPTTGTQYF
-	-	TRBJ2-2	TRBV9	CASSVDLLGVGELFF
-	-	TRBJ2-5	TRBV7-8	CASSLDYLETQYF
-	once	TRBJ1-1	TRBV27	CASSLRGAEAFF
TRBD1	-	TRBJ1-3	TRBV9	CASSPPTGRNTIYF